The 27 T cell receptor beta chains reported below all come from one sample, sequenced in a study of memory CD4+ T cells and cytomegalovirus serostatus. The sort gate was single viable CD3+CD4+CD8-CD45RO+ cells for memory CD4+ T cells. Measured with immunoSEQ multiplex PCR; TCRdb has only the in-frame clones, and not every one. This sample yields about 26,000 clones, of which around 75% are seen a single time; around 0.68% belongs to the top ten. Sequenced sample: memory CD4+ T cells from blood. The receptors were gathered from an adult in good health and CMV-seronegative.

The chain has TRBV2 and TRBJ2-1; 7 bases align to TRBD2. Germline values: CDR1 SNHLY, CDR2 FYNNEI. The CDR3 has 13 amino acids. V was clipped by 9 bases and J by 2 bases; unmatched bases: 4. CDR3 sequence (DNA): TGTGCCAGAAGCGGGGTAACCTACAATGAGCAGTTCTTC. It encodes CARSGVTYNEQFF.

This chain uses TRBV5-1 with TRBJ2-3, with D hard to call. Between the trimmed V and J ends, which lost 0 bases and 4 bases, there was a span of 12 bases. Germline values: CDR1 SGHRS, CDR2 YFSETQ. The CDR3 contains 15 residues. CDR3 bases: TGCGCCAGCAGCTTGGATCCGGGTATCGCAGATACGCAGTATTTT. It codes for CASSLDPGIADTQYF.

The chain has TRBV30 and TRBJ1-2; 8 bases map to TRBD1. CDR1 and CDR2 from the germline V gene are GTSNPN and SVGIG (reference sequence). J was trimmed by 4 bases and V by 6 bases; bases with no gene match: 10. The CDR3 has 14 amino acids. CDR3 bases: TGTGCCTGTTCCCTAGACAGGGGTTTCTATGGCTACACCTTC. Protein product: CACSLDRGFYGYTF.

The chain couples TRBV6-5 to TRBJ2-3; D perhaps matches TRBD1 (6 bases). The CDR3 has 14 amino acids. The V end was cut by 5 bases, the J end by 11 bases, with 20 bases between. Per germline, CDR1 MNHEY and CDR2 SVGAGI. CDR3 amino acids: CASSPTGTGYKQYF. The CDR3 region has the DNA TGTGCCAGCAGTCCAACTGGAACAGGGTATAAGCAGTATTTT.

The J gene is TRBJ1-1, the V gene TRBV15; 9 bases line up with TRBD1. Germline assignment: CDR1 LNHNV and CDR2 YYDKDF (reference sequence). Trimming removed 4 bases from V and 5 bases from J; junction bases left unmatched: 8. This CDR3 is built from 15 residues. Here the CDR3 reads CATSTLDRGGTEAFF. CDR3 nucleotide sequence: TGTGCCACCAGCACTCTAGACAGGGGGGGGACTGAAGCTTTCTTT.

This chain joins TRBV19 and TRBJ1-1; no clear D. The CDR3 is 17 residues long. V was trimmed by 4 bases and J by 2 bases, leaving 20 bases between them. Germline CDR1 LNHDA, CDR2 SQIVND (reference sequence). CDR3 in amino acids: CASSTHSLVGLNTEAFF. CDR3 DNA sequence: TGTGCCAGTAGTACACACTCCCTCGTGGGCCTAAACACTGAAGCTTTCTTT.

V is TRBV4-3 and J is TRBJ1-4, with D tentatively TRBD1 (5 bases). The germline V gene has CDR1 LGHNA and CDR2 YSLEER. The length of the CDR3 is 13 residues. Trimming took 5 bases from V and 7 from J, leaving 11 bases between them. CDR3 sequence (DNA): TGCGCCAGCAGCAAAGTCCAGGGTGAAAAACTGTTTTTT. Translating it yields CASSKVQGEKLFF.

The rearrangement joins TRBV6-5 to TRBJ1-2; no firm D call. The germline V gene encodes CDR1 MNHEY and CDR2 SVGAGI. V was trimmed by 4 bases and J by 2 bases, leaving 11 bases between them. The CDR3 sequence is 14 residues long. The CDR3 sequence: CASSSHPTNYGYTF. The CDR3 DNA sequence: TGTGCCAGCAGTTCACACCCCACAAACTATGGCTACACCTTC.

This chain uses TRBV7-2 with TRBJ1-3, with TRBD1 as a possible D gene (5 bases). The CDR3 has 15 amino acids. The germline V gene encodes CDR1 SGHTA and CDR2 FQGNSA. Trimming cost V 3 bases and J 2 bases, with 11 bases left between them. The CDR3 loop is CASSLTELTGNTIYF. The CDR3 DNA sequence: TGTGCCAGCAGCTTGACAGAGCTAACTGGAAACACCATATATTTT.

The rearrangement uses TRBV5-8 and TRBJ1-2, with D uncertain. Trimming removed 0 bases from V and 3 bases from J, with 9 bases in between. The CDR3 runs to 14 residues. CDR1 SGHTS and CDR2 YDEGEE come from the germline V gene. The CDR3 DNA sequence: TGTGCCAGCAGCTTGGCCGGCAGTTACTATGGCTACACCTTC. Its translation: CASSLAGSYYGYTF.

The chain is built from TRBV19 and TRBJ2-6; D is tentatively TRBD1 or TRBD2 (6 bases each). Trimming took off 6 bases at V and 2 bases at J, with 20 bases between the two ends. The CDR3 consists of 18 residues. Germline V lookup: CDR1 LNHDA, CDR2 SQIVND (reference sequence). This chain's CDR3 is CASRKQGGGLAGANVLTF. DNA for the CDR3: TGTGCCAGTAGGAAACAGGGTGGGGGGCTTGCTGGGGCCAACGTCCTGACTTTC. Based on the CDR3 plus reference TRBV19 and TRBJ2-6, the full variable domain is DGGITQSPKYLFRKEGQNVTLSCEQNLNHDAMYWYRQDPGQGLRLIYYSQIVNDFQKGDIAEGYSVSREKKESFPLTVTSAQKNPTAFYLCASRKQGGGLAGANVLTFGAGSRLTVL.

This clone was seen once. The chain is built from TRBV13 and TRBJ2-2; D might be TRBD1 (6 bases). Germline V lookup: CDR1 PRHDT, CDR2 FYEKMQ (reference sequence). The CDR3 extends over 15 amino acids. V shed 5 bases and J shed 3 bases, with 13 bases lying between them. The CDR3 DNA reads as TGTGCCAGCAGCGTCGGGACAACCTACACCGGGGAGCTGTTTTTT. Translated, it gives CASSVGTTYTGELFF.

Written as DNA, the CDR3 is TGTGCCAGCAAACTGGGGGGGGCAGGCACAGATACGCAGTATTTT. It encodes CASKLGGAGTDTQYF. This chain joins TRBV7-8 and TRBJ2-3, with a possible D match to TRBD2 (7 bases). V lost 7 bases and J lost 1, with 15 bases in between. CDR3 length: 15 amino acids. Germline V gives CDR1 SGHVS, CDR2 FQNEAQ.

The chain employs TRBV5-1 and TRBJ2-5; a possible D gene is TRBD1 (6 bases). The CDR3 sequence is 14 residues long. CDR1 and CDR2 (germline): SGHRS, YFSETQ. Trimming cost V 4 bases and J 2 bases, with 12 bases left between them. This CDR3 reads CASSLGQSQETQYF. As DNA, the CDR3 is TGCGCCAGCAGCCTCGGACAGTCACAAGAGACCCAGTACTTC.

The chain's CDR3 is CASSQDRGSAFF. The CDR3 DNA reads as TGTGCCAGCAGCCAGGACAGGGGATCGGCTTTCTTT. This chain uses TRBV4-2 with TRBJ1-1; 9 nucleotides line up with TRBD1. There are 12 residues in the CDR3. Germline V CDR1 and CDR2: LGHNA, YNFKEQ. With 3 bases clipped from V and 11 bases from J, the junction kept 4 bases outside the gene matches.

This chain uses TRBV5-6 with TRBJ2-6; D may be TRBD1 (5 bases). The V gene's germline CDR1 is SGHDT and CDR2 YYEEEE. The CDR3 runs 16 residues. V was pared by 4 bases and J by 1 base, with 12 bases between. In DNA, the CDR3 is TGTGCCAGCAGCATGGGGCCCAAATCTGGGGCCAACGTCCTGACTTTC. It encodes CASSMGPKSGANVLTF.

This chain uses TRBV28 with TRBJ1-2; 8 bases map to TRBD1. V was pared by 6 bases and J by 2 bases, with 5 bases of the junction left unmatched. CDR1 is MDHEN, CDR2 SYDVKM, per germline. The CDR3 is 14 residues long. The CDR3 reads CASSPGGGNYGYTF. CDR3 in DNA: TGTGCCAGCAGCCCAGGGGGCGGGAACTATGGCTACACCTTC.

This clone occurred a few times. V usage is TRBV7-9 and J usage is TRBJ2-6, with TRBD1 matching 7 bases. Losses at the gene ends were 4 bases for V and 4 bases for J; bases not matched to a gene: 16. The CDR3 sequence is 19 residues long. CDR1 is SEHNR, CDR2 FQNEAQ, per germline (reference sequence). The CDR3 DNA sequence: TGTGCCAGCAGCTCTTCCCTGACAGGGCCCCTGAGAGGGGCCAACGTCCTGACTTTC. Amino acid sequence: CASSSSLTGPLRGANVLTF.

The rearrangement links TRBV7-2 to TRBJ1-1; no firm D call. V was clipped by 3 bases and J by 3 bases, with 8 bases between them. The CDR3 is 13 amino acids. The V gene's germline CDR1 is SGHTA and CDR2 FQGNSA. CDR3 DNA: TGTGCCAGCAGCTTCTTGGCAGACACTGAAGCTTTCTTT. The encoded protein is CASSFLADTEAFF.

The chain carries TRBV10-2 and TRBJ2-3; D is unresolved. The CDR3 extends over 12 amino acids. Per the germline V gene, CDR1 is WSHSY and CDR2 is SAAADI. Trimming shortened V by 7 bases and J by 4 bases, and 9 bases separated the two germline ends. Here the CDR3 reads CASTDPPDTQYF. CDR3 DNA sequence: TGCGCCAGCACCGACCCCCCAGATACGCAGTATTTT.

The V call is TRBV10-1, the J call TRBJ2-1, with TRBD1 identical over 7 bases. Losses at the gene ends were 5 bases for V and 5 bases for J; bases not matched to a gene: 3. This CDR3 has 13 residues. Germline V lookup: CDR1 WNHNN, CDR2 SYGVQD (reference sequence). The DNA of the CDR3 is TGCGCCAGCAGTTTGGACAGGAACAATGAGCAGTTCTTC. Its protein is CASSLDRNNEQFF.

This clone was picked up one time. CDR3 nucleotide sequence: TGTGCCAGCAGTTTACTGGGTGGCTATGGCTACACCTTC. It translates to CASSLLGGYGYTF. The chain uses TRBV27 and TRBJ1-2, with D unresolved. V gave up 2 bases and J gave up 4 bases, with 8 bases separating them. The CDR3 sequence is 13 residues long. Looked up from germline, CDR1 is MNHEY and CDR2 is SMNVEV (reference sequence).

This clone was counted between two and nine times. The chain has TRBV29-1 and TRBJ2-1; the D is unclear. Germline V gene lookup returns CDR1 SQVTM and CDR2 ANQGSEA. V was cut by 6 bases and J by 10 bases, with 16 bases left in between. The CDR3 covers 12 residues. The DNA of the CDR3 is TGCAGCGTCGCGGACGGACGAGAGGAGCAGTTCTTC. Translated: CSVADGREEQFF.

This clone turned up a few times. This sequence joins TRBV9 and TRBJ2-7, with D possibly matching TRBD2 (6 bases). The CDR3 length is 14 residues. V lost 1 base and J 4 bases, leaving 12 bases between the germline ends. Germline-derived CDR1 and CDR2 are SGDLS and YYNGEE. CDR3 bases: TGTGCCAGCAGCGTATCGGGACTTAGTTACGAGCAGTACTTC. Translated, it gives CASSVSGLSYEQYF.

The chain carries TRBV11-3 and TRBJ2-4; a possible D gene is TRBD2 (6 bases). Germline V gene sequence: CDR1 SGHNT, CDR2 YENEEA. V shed 5 bases and J shed 7 bases, with 18 bases lying between them. The CDR3 sequence is 15 residues long. The CDR3 spells CASSRDRARGNIQYF. The CDR3 nucleotides are TGTGCCAGCAGCCGAGACAGAGCCCGGGGGAACATTCAGTACTTC.

The chain links TRBV6-1 to TRBJ2-7; 10 nucleotides line up with TRBD1. Germline V gives CDR1 MNHNS, CDR2 SASEGT. The length of the CDR3 is 15 residues. J lost 6 bases, V lost 2 bases, and 7 bases had no gene match. The CDR3 is CASSERQGAIGEQYF. The CDR3 coding sequence is TGTGCCAGCAGTGAAAGACAGGGGGCAATAGGCGAGCAGTACTTC.

The chain has TRBV10-3 and TRBJ1-1; unclear D gene. CDR1 and CDR2 (germline): ENHRY, SYGVKD. Trimming removed 8 bases from V and 2 bases from J, with 12 bases in between. CDR3 length equals 13 residues. The DNA of the CDR3 is TGTGCCATCCAGGTAAAAGATAACACTGAAGCTTTCTTT. Its translation: CAIQVKDNTEAFF.